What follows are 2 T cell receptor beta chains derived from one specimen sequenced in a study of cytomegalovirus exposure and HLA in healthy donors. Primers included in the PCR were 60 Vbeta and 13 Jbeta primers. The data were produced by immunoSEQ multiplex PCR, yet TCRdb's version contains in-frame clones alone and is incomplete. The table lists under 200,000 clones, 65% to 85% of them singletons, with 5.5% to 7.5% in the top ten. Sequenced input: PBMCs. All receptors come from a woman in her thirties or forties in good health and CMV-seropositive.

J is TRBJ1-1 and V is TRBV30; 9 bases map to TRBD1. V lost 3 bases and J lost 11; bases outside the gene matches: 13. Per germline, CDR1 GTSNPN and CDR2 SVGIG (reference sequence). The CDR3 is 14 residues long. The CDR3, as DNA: TGTGCCTGGAGAGGGACAGGGATCACAGCGGGGGCTTTCTTT. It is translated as CAWRGTGITAGAFF.

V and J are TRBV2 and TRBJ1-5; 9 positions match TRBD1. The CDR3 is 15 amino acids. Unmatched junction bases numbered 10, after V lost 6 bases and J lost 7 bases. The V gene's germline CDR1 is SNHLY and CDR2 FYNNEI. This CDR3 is CASRVGQGQGQPQHF. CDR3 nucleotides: TGTGCCAGCAGGGTGGGACAGGGACAGGGACAGCCCCAGCATTTT.